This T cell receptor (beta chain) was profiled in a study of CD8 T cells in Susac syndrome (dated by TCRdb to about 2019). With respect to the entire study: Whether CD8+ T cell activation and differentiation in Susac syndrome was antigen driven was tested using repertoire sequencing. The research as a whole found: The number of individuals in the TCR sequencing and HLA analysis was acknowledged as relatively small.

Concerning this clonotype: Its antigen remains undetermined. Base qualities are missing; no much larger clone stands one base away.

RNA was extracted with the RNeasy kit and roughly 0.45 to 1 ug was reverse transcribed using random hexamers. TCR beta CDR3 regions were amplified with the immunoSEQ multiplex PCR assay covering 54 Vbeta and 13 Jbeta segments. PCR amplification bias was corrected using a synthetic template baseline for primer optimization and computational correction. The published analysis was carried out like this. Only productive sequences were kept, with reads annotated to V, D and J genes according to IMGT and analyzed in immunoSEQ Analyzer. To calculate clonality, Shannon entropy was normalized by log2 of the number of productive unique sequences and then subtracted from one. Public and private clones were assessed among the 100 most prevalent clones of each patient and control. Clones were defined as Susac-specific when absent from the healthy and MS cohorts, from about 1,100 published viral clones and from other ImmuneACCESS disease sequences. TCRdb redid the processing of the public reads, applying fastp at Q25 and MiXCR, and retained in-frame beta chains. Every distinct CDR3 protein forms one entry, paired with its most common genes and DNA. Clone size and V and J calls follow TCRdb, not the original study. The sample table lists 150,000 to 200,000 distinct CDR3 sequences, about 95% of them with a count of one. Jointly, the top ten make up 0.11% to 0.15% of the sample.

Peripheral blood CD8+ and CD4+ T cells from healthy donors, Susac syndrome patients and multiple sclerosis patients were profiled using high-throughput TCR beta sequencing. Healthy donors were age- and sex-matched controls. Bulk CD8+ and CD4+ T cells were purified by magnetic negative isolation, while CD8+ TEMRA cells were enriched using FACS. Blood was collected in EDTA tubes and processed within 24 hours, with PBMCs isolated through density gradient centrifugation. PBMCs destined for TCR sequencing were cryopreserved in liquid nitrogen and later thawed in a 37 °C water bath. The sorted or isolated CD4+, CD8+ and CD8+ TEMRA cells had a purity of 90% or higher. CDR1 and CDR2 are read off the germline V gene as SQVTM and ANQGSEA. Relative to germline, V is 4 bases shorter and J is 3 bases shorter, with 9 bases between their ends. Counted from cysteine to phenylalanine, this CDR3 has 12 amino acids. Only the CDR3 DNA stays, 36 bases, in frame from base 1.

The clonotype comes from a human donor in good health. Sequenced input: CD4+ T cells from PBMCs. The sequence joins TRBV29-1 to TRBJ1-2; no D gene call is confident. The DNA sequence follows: TGCAGCGTTGGAGCGGGAGACTATGGCTACACCTTC. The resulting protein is CSVGAGDYGYTF.